Sequencing of this TCR beta chain was carried out in a study of blood T cells in healthy people across ages. Study-level findings and limits: Investigators treated diversity estimates from one million T cells as underestimates.

There were healthy Caucasian individuals from Russia, aged about 6 to 90, serving as donors. Germline V gene sequence: CDR1 SGHRS, CDR2 YFSETQ. CDR3 size: 15 residues. The V end was cut by 2 bases, the J end by 6 bases, with 15 bases between. To note about this clonotype: Antigen: not known.

With a J-beta primer mix and a sample-barcoded 5' primer, a second PCR ran about 7 to 12 cycles. MiXCR, run by TCRdb on the 5' RACE reads, gives a single entry per CDR3 protein. Of some 900,000 distinct CDR3 sequences listed, roughly 50% are singletons. This sequence was found in a man aged 25-40 years in good health. The chain couples TRBV5-1 to TRBJ2-1; no reliable D call. Sequenced material: blood. In DNA, the CDR3 is TGCGCCAGCAGCTTAAGGCTAGATCGTATCAATGAGCAGTTCTTC. The encoded protein is CASSLRLDRINEQFF. The full variable domain, its missing parts supplied by reference TRBV5-1 and TRBJ2-1, is KAGVTQTPRYLIKTRGQQVTLSCSPISGHRSVSWYQQTPGQGLQFLFEYFSETQRNKGNFPGRFSGRQFSNSRSEMNVSTLELGDSALYLCASSLRLDRINEQFFGPGTRLTVL.